This TCR beta chain was profiled in a study of T-cell reconstitution after alpha-beta-depleted transplantation in children. The study's findings and limits: Several hundred graft clones that had expanded were reportedly the source of alpha-beta T cells about two months after transplant. Recipient T cells and thymic progenitors that survived were the source of the high TCRbeta diversity seen at day 60 in some patients. Newly generated T cells supplied most T-cell counts and diversity one year post-transplant.

Unique molecular identifiers were used in preparing the TCRbeta library. TCRdb processed the PCR reads anew with MiXCR; each CDR3 protein has one entry. The sample lists hundreds of thousands of distinct CDR3 sequences; under 20% were seen once. Comment on this clonotype: Its antigen remains unknown.

The CDR3 length is 17 residues. Trimming cost V 2 bases and J 1 base, with 16 bases left between them. Germline-derived CDR1 and CDR2 are MDHEN and SYDVKM. V usage is TRBV28 and J usage is TRBJ2-3; the D is unclear. The TCR comes from a male patient under 10 years old who had a stem cell transplant for acute lymphoblastic leukemia, so the T cells may come from the graft donor. This specimen was PBMCs, mostly from graft donor cells, taken 360 days after TCRalphabeta/CD19-depleted stem cell transplant. The CDR3 DNA follows: TGTGCCAGCAGTTTAATCCAAATAAGTTGGGGCACAGATACGCAGTATTTT. As protein: CASSLIQISWGTDTQYF.